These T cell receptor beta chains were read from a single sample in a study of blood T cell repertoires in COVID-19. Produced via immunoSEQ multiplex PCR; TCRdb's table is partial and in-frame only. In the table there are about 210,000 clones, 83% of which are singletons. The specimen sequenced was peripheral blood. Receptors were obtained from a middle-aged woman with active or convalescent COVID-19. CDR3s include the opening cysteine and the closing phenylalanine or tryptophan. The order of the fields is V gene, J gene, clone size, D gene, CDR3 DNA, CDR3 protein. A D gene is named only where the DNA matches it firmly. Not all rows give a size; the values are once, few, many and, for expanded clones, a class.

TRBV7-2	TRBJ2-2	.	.	TGTGCCAGCAGCAGTGCCGGCGGAACCGGGGAGCTGTTTTTT	CASSSAGGTGELFF
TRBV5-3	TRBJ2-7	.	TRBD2	TGTGCCAGAAGCTTGTCCGGGAGGCCCTCCTACGAGCAGTACTTC	CARSLSGRPSYEQYF
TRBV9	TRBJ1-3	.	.	TGTGCCAGCAGCGTAGTCGGGGATGCCTCTGGAAACACCATATATTTT	CASSVVGDASGNTIYF
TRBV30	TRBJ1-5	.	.	TGTGCCTGGAGCGCCCTGCCAGAAAATCAGCCCCAGCATTTT	CAWSALPENQPQHF
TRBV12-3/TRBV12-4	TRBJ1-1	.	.	TGTGCCAGCAGGACAAGCATGAACACTGAAGCTTTCTTT	CASRTSMNTEAFF
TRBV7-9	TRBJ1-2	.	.	TGTGCCAGCAGCTTAGGACCATCGACACCCTATGGCTACACCTTC	CASSLGPSTPYGYTF
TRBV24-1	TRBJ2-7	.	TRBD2	TGTGCCACCAGTGATCGGACTAGCGGGTCCCGCGAGCAGTACTTC	CATSDRTSGSREQYF
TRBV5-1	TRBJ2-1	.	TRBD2	TGCGCCAGCTCCCTCGGGACTAGTTTTAATGAGCAGTTCTTC	CASSLGTSFNEQFF
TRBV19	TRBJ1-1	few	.	TGTGCCAGTAAGGACAGTAGCACTGAAGCTTTCTTT	CASKDSSTEAFF
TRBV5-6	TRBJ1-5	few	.	TGTGCCAGCAGCTTGGCCGGAGACCTGCAGTGGCCCCAGCATTTT	CASSLAGDLQWPQHF
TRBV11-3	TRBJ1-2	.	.	TGTGCCAGCAGCTTAAGGGGCCTTTATGGCTACACCTTC	CASSLRGLYGYTF
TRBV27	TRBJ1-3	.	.	TGTGCCAGCAGTTTGCAGGGATTCTCTGGAAACACCATATATTTT	CASSLQGFSGNTIYF
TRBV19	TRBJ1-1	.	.	TGTGCCAGTAGTAGGGGTCTGGTCCTGGGGGGGAACACTGAAGCTTTCTTT	CASSRGLVLGGNTEAFF
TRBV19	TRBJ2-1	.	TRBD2	TGTGCCAGTAGTCCCCGAGCGGGGCCCTACAATGAGCAGTTCTTC	CASSPRAGPYNEQFF
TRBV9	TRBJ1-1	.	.	TGTGCCAGCAGCGTGGACAGTTTCTCTGAAGCTTTCTTT	CASSVDSFSEAFF
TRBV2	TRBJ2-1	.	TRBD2	TGTGCCAGCAGTCGTCCGGGACTAGCGCACAATGAGCAGTTCTTC	CASSRPGLAHNEQFF
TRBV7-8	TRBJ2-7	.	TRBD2	TGTGCCAGCTTTATGCCGGGGGGGTCCTACGAGCAGTACTTC	CASFMPGGSYEQYF
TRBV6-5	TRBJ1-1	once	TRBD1	TGTGCCAGCACCCGGACAGGGGGATATACTGAAGCTTTCTTT	CASTRTGGYTEAFF
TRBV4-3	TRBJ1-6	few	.	TGCGCCAGCAGCCAAGATGGGAGCTCCTATAATTCACCCCTCCACTTT	CASSQDGSSYNSPLHF
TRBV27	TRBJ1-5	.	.	TGTGCCAGCAGTCAAGGGGCCCCGGGTGATCAGCCCCAGCATTTT	CASSQGAPGDQPQHF
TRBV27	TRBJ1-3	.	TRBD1	TGTGCCAGCAGTCCCGCAGGGGGCGCGGGAAACACCATATATTTT	CASSPAGGAGNTIYF
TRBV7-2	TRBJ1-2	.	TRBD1	TGTGCCAGCAGTGGACAGGAGCTCTATGGCTACACCTTC	CASSGQELYGYTF
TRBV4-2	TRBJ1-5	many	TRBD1	TGTGCCAGCAGCCAAGCCCGGACAGGGAATCAGCCCCAGCATTTT	CASSQARTGNQPQHF
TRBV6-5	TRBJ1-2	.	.	TGTGCCAGCTCGCCGGTGGGAGGGGACTATGGCTACACCTTC	CASSPVGGDYGYTF
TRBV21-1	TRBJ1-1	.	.	TGTGCCAGCAGCACACCAACAGGGGAATACACTGAAGCTTTCTTT	CASSTPTGEYTEAFF
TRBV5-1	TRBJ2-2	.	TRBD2	TGCGCCAGCAGCTTGAGGACTAGCGGGGACACCGGGGAGCTGTTTTTT	CASSLRTSGDTGELFF
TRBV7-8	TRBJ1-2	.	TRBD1	TGTGCCAAGACCGACAGGGACCCTGGCTATGGCTACACCTTC	CAKTDRDPGYGYTF
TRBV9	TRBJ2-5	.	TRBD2	TGTGCCAGCAGCGTGGGGAGGGCCTTAGAGACCCAGTACTTC	CASSVGRALETQYF
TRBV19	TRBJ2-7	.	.	TGTGCCAGTAGTACCAATTGGGACATCTACGAGCAGTACTTC	CASSTNWDIYEQYF